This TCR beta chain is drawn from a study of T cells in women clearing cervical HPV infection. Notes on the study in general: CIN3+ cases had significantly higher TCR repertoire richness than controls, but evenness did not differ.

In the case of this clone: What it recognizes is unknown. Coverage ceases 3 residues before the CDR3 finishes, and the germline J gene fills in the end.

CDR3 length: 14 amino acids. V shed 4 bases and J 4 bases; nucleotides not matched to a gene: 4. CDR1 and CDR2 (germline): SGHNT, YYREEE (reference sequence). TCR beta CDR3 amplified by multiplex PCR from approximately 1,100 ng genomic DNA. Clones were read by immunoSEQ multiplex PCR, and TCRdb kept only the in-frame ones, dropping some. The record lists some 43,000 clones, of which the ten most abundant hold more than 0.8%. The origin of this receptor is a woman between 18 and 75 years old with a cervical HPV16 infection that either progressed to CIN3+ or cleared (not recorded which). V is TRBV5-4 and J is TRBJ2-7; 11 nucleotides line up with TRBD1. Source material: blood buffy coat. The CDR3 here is CASSLGQGAYEQYF. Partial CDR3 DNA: TGTGCCAGCAGCCTAGGACAGGGGGCATACGAG.